A single T cell receptor (beta chain) is shown here with its context. Method: immunoSEQ multiplex PCR; TCRdb's copy keeps in-frame clones and lacks some. The profile covers over 200,000 clones, with about 85% appearing a single time and roughly a tenth taken by the ten largest. This specimen comes from a study of blood T cell repertoires in COVID-19. On the study more broadly: From T cells, B-cell-depleted T cells, or PBMCs came the material, which was cDNA or gDNA.

The participants were between 18 and 89 years old and came from about two dozen US areas. The CDR3 spans 14 residues. Germline V gives CDR1 DFQATT, CDR2 SNEGSKA (reference sequence). The V end was cut by 3 bases, the J end by 0 bases, with 11 bases between. This chain uses TRBV20-1 with TRBJ1-1, with D hard to call. This TCR was sampled from a man aged 25 to 40 who had recovered from COVID-19. The sample taken for sequencing was PBMCs or T cells enriched from blood (not recorded which). CDR3 sequence reads: CSASSGSVNTEAFF. CDR3 in DNA: TGCAGTGCTAGTTCGGGGTCAGTGAACACTGAAGCTTTCTTT.